Listed here are 3 T cell receptor beta chains from one sample, sequenced in a study of cytomegalovirus exposure and HLA in healthy donors. This table comes from immunoSEQ multiplex PCR, and its TCRdb copy is limited to in-frame clones, with some not included. This sample yields 180,000 or so clones, of which roughly 86% are seen a single time; 7.2% belongs to the top ten. Material: PBMCs. Receptor source: a man aged 25-45 years in good health and CMV-seropositive.

The chain employs TRBV9 and TRBJ1-1; 7 bases agree with TRBD1. CDR1 and CDR2 (germline): SGDLS, YYNGEE. The trim removed 4 bases at V and 5 bases at J, leaving 8 bases unmatched. This CDR3 comprises 14 residues. The CDR3 region has the DNA TGTGCCAGCAGCCTAAACAGGGGTGGAACTGAAGCTTTCTTT. It yields the protein CASSLNRGGTEAFF.

The rearrangement joins TRBV19 to TRBJ2-3, with 9 positions matching TRBD2. V gave up 5 bases and J gave up 1 base; unmatched junction bases: 10. The CDR3 is 17 amino acids. CDR1 and CDR2 from the germline V gene are LNHDA and SQIVND (reference sequence). The DNA for the CDR3 is TGTGCCAGTAGTTCGACGGGACTAGCCGTGCGCACAGATACGCAGTATTTT. Translation: CASSSTGLAVRTDTQYF.

Only a few counts were recorded for this clone. The chain employs TRBV27 and TRBJ1-2; 9 nucleotides align to TRBD1. V gave up 6 bases and J gave up 5 bases; unmatched junction bases: 10. The CDR3 loop spans 15 amino acids. The germline CDR1 and CDR2 sequences are MNHEY and SMNVEV (reference sequence). This CDR3 is CASRLRTGVLYGYTF. The CDR3 region has the DNA TGTGCCAGCAGGCTTCGGACAGGGGTATTATATGGCTACACCTTC.